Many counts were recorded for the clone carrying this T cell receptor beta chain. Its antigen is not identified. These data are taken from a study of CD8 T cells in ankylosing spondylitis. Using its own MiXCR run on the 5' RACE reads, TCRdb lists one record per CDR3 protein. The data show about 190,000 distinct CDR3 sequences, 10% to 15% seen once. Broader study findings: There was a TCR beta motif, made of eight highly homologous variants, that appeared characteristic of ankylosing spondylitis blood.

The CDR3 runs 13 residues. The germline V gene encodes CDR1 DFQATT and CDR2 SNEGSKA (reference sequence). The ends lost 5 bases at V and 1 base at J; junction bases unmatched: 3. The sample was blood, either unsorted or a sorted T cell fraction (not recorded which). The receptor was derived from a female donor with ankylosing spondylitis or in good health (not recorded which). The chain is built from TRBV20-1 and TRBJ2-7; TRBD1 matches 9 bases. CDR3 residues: CSAPGTGSYEQYF. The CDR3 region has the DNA TGCAGTGCTCCCGGGACAGGGTCCTACGAGCAGTACTTC.